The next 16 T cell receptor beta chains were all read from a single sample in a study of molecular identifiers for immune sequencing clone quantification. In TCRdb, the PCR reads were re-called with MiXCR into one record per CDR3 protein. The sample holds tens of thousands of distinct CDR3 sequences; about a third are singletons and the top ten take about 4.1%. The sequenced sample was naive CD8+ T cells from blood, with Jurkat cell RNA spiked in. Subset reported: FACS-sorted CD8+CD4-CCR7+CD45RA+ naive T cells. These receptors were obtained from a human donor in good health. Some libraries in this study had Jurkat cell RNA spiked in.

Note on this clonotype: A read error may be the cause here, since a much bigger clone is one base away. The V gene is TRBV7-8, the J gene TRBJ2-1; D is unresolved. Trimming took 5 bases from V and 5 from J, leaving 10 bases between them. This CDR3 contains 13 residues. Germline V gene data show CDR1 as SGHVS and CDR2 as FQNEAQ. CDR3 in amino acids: CASSHSLDNEQFF. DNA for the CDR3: TGTGCCAGCAGCCACTCCTTGGACAATGAGCAGTTCTTC.

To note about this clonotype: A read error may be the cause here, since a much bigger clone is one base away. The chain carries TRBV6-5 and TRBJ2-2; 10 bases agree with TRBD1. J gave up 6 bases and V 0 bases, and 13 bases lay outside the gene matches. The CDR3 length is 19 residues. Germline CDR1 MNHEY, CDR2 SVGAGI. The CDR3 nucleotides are TGTGCCAGCAGTTACTCGGGACAGGGGTTCCCCCGCCGCGCCGGGGAGCTGTTTTTT. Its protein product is CASSYSGQGFPRRAGELFF.

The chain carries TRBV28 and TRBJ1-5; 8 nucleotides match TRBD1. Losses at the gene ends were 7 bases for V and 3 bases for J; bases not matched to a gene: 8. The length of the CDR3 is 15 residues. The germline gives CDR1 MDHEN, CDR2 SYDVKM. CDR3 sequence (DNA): TGTGCCAGCACCAGGACAGGGCCCAACAATCAGCCCCAGCATTTT. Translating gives CASTRTGPNNQPQHF.

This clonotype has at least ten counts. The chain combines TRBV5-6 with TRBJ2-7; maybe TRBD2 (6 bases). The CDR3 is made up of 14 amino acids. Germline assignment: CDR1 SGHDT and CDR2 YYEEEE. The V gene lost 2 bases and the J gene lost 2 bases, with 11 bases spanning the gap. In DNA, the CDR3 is TGTGCCAGCAGCTTCGGGACTGGCACCTACGAGCAGTACTTC. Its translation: CASSFGTGTYEQYF.

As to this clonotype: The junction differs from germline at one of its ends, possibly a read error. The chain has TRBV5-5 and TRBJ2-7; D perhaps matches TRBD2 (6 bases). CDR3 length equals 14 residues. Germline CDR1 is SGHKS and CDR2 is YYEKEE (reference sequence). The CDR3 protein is CASSLQPGSYERYF. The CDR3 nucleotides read TGTGCCAGCAGCTTACAACCCGGGAGCTACGAGCGGTACTTC.

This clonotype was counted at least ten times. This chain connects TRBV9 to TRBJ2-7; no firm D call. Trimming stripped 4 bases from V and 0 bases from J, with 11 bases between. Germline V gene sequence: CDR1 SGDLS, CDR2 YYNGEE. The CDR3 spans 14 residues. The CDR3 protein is CASSPGGVSYEQYF. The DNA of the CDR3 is TGTGCCAGCAGCCCGGGTGGAGTCTCCTACGAGCAGTACTTC.

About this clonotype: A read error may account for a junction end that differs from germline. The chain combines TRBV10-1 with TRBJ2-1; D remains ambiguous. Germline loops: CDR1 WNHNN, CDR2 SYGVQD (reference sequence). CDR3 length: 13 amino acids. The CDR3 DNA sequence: TGCGCCAGCAGTGGCCCAGAAGGCAATGAGCAGATCTTC. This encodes CASSGPEGNEQIF.

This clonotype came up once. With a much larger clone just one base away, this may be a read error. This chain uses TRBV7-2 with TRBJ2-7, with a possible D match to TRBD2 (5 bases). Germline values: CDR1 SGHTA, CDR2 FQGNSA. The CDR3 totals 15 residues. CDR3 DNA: TGTGCCAGCGGCTTAGCCCTCACTAGGGACTACGAGCAGTACTTC. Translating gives CASGLALTRDYEQYF. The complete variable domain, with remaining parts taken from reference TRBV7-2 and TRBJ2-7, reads GAGVSQSPSNKVTEKGKDVELRCDPISGHTALYWYRQSLGQGLEFLIYFQGNSAPDKSGLPSDRFSAERTGGSVSTLTIQRTQQEDSAVYLCASGLALTRDYEQYFGPGTRLTVT.

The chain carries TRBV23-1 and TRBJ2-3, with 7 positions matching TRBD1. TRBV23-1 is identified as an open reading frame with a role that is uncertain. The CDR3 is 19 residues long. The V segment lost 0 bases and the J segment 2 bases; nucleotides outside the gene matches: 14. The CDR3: CASSQSMELGGRVTDTQYF. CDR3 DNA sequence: TGCGCCAGCAGTCAATCGATGGAGCTAGGGGGCCGTGTCACAGATACGCAGTATTTT.

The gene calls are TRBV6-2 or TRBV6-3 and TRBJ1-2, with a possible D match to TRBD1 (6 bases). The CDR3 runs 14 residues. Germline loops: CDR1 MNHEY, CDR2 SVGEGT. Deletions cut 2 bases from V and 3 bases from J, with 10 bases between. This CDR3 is CASSYGGTDYGYTF. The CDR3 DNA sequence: TGTGCCAGCAGTTACGGGGGCACGGACTATGGCTACACCTTC.

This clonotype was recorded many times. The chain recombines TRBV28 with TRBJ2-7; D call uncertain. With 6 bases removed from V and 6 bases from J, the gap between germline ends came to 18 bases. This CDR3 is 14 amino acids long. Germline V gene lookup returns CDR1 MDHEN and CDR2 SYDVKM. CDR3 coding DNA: TGTGCCAGCAGCCCGAACCCCCTTCCCTTCGAGCAGTACTTC. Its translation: CASSPNPLPFEQYF.

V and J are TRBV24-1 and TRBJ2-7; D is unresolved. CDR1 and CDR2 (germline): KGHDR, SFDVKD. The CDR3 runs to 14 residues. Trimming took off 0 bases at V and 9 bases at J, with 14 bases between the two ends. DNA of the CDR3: TGTGCCACCAGTGATTTGGGCCTCCCCTGGAGGCAGTACTTC. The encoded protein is CATSDLGLPWRQYF.

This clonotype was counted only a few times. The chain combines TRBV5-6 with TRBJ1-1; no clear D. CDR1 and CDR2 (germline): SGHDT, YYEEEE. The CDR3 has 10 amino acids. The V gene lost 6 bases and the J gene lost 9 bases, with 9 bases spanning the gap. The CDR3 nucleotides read TGTGCCAGCACCTGGTTTAAAGCTTTCTTT. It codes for CASTWFKAFF.

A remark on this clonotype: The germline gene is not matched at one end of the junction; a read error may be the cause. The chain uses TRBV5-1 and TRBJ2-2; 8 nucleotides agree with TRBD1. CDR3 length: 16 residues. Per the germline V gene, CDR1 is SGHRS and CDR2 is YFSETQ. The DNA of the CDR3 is TGCGCCAGCAGCTTTTGGGACAGGACCGACACCGGGGGGCTGTTTTTT. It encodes CASSFWDRTDTGGLFF. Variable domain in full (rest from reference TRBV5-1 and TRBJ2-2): KAGVTQTPRYLIKTRGQQVTLSCSPISGHRSVSWYQQTPGQGLQFLFEYFSETQRNKGNFPGRFSGRQFSNSRSEMNVSTLELGDSALYLCASSFWDRTDTGGLFFGEGSRLTVL.

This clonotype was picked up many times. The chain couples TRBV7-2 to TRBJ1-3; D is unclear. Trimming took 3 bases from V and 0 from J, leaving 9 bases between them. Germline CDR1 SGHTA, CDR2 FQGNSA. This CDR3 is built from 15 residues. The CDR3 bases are TGTGCCAGCAGCTTCAACCTAATCTCTGGAAACACCATATATTTT. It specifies CASSFNLISGNTIYF.

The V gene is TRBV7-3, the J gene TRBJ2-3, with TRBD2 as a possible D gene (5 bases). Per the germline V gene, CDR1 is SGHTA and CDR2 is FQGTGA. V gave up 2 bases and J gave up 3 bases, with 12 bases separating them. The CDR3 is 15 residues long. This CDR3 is CASSLYGGTTDTQYF. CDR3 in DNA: TGTGCCAGCAGCTTATACGGAGGAACTACAGATACGCAGTATTTT. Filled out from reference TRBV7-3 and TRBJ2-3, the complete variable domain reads GAGVSQTPSNKVTEKGKYVELRCDPISGHTALYWYRQSLGQGPEFLIYFQGTGAADDSGLPNDRFFAVRPEGSVSTLKIQRTERGDSAVYLCASSLYGGTTDTQYFGPGTRLTVL.